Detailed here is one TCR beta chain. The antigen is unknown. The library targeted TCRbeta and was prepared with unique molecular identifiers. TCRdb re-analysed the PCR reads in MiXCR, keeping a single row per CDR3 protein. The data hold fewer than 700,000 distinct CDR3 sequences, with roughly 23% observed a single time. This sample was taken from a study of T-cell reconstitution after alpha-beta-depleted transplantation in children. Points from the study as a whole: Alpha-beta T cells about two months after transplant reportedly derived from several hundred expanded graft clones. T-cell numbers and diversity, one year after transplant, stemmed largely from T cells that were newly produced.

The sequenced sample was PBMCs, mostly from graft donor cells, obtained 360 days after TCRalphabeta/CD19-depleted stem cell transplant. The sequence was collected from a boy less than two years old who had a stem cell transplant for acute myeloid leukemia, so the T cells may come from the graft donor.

CDR3 in amino acids: CASNRGTRGTGELFF. The CDR3 DNA reads as TGCGCCAGCAACCGAGGGACTAGAGGGACCGGGGAGCTGTTTTTT. The V and J genes are TRBV5-1 and TRBJ2-2; 8 nucleotides align to TRBD2. The V gene end was trimmed by 6 bases and the J gene end by 5 bases; junction bases not matched to a gene: 9. The germline CDR1 and CDR2 sequences are SGHRS and YFSETQ. This CDR3 has 15 residues.